This T cell receptor (beta chain) is from a study of identical twins. Template switching added a universal primer binding site, and final cDNA carried unique molecular identifiers. TCRdb reprocessed the 5' RACE reads with MiXCR, giving one entry per CDR3 protein. The table has just under 550,000 distinct CDR3 sequences, about 15% seen once. The CDR3 spans 11 residues. Trimming took 6 bases from V and 15 from J, leaving 18 bases between them. Germline V gene data show CDR1 as DFQATT and CDR2 as SNEGSKA (reference sequence). This sample also appeared in a second study, on yellow fever vaccine responses in identical twins.

The sequencing input was CD4+ T cells sorted from blood. The chain joins TRBV20-1 to TRBJ2-1; D not resolved. The TCR comes from a woman under 30 in good health. CDR3 coding DNA: TGCAGTGCACCTAGAGGCGCCCTAGGGTTCTTC. It specifies CSAPRGALGFF.